This passage covers 5 T cell receptor beta chains from one sample sequenced in a study of shared clonotypes between healthy human individuals. CD45RO-negative cells were positively selected for CCR7, leaving out terminally differentiated effector memory CD45RA+ cells. TCRdb's table, derived via immunoSEQ multiplex PCR, lists solely in-frame clones and lacks some. The table records about 2 million clones, approximately 95% of them present only once. Sequencing used naive CD8+ T cells sorted from blood. The receptors come from a man aged 18 to 29 in good health.

The chain is built from TRBV11-2 and TRBJ2-3, with TRBD2 matching 7 bases. Germline loops: CDR1 SGHAT, CDR2 FQNNGV. V was clipped by 5 bases and J by 10 bases; unmatched bases: 9. The CDR3 has 13 amino acids. In DNA form, the CDR3 reads TGTGCCAGCAGCCCATCTCTGGGACTACCGCAGTATTTT. Translating it yields CASSPSLGLPQYF.

The chain has TRBV14 and TRBJ2-5; 9 bases are shared with TRBD2. Germline V CDR1 and CDR2: SGHDN, FVKESK. The length of the CDR3 is 17 residues. Germline trimming cut 0 bases from V and 3 bases from J; bases unmatched to any gene: 8. CDR3 amino acids: CASSQEPAGGPEETQYF. CDR3 nucleotide sequence: TGTGCCAGCAGCCAAGAACCAGCGGGGGGCCCGGAAGAGACCCAGTACTTC.

V is TRBV9 and J is TRBJ1-5, with 9 bases aligning to TRBD1. The germline V gene has CDR1 SGDLS and CDR2 YYNGEE. V dropped 4 bases and J dropped 2; count of bases not matched to a gene: 1. CDR3 length: 14 amino acids. The CDR3 is CASSRTGGNQPQHF. For the CDR3, the DNA is TGTGCCAGCAGCCGGACAGGGGGCAATCAGCCCCAGCATTTT.

V is TRBV14 and J is TRBJ2-7, with 11 bases lining up with TRBD2. CDR1 is SGHDN and CDR2 is FVKESK in the germline V gene. CDR3 length: 16 residues. V trimming: 4 bases; J trimming: 3 bases; junction bases outside the gene matches: 8. CDR3 loop: CASSPRISGRDYEQYF. In DNA, the CDR3 is TGTGCCAGCAGCCCGCGGATTAGCGGGAGGGACTACGAGCAGTACTTC.

V gene TRBV13 combines with J gene TRBJ1-1, with a weak D call TRBD1 (6 bases). The CDR3 extends over 14 amino acids. V dropped 5 bases and J dropped 0 bases, with 10 bases sitting between them. The germline V gene encodes CDR1 PRHDT and CDR2 FYEKMQ (reference sequence). CDR3 protein: CASSPGVMNTEAFF. CDR3 nucleotides: TGTGCCAGCAGCCCAGGGGTTATGAACACTGAAGCTTTCTTT.